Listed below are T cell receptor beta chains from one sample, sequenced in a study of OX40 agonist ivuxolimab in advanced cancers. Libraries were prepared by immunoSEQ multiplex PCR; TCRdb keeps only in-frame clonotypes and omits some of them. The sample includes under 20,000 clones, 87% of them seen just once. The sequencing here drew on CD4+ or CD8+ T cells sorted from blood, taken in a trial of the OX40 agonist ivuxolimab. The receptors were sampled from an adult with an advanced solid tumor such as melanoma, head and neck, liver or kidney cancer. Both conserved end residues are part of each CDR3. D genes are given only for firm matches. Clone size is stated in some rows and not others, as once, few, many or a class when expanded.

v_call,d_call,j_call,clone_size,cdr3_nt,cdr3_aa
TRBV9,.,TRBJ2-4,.,TGTGCCAGCAGCGTAGTCGGGGGGCCGGACATTCAGTACTTC,CASSVVGGPDIQYF
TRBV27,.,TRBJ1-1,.,TGTGCCAGCAGTCTACAGGGAATGAACACTGAAGCTTTCTTT,CASSLQGMNTEAFF
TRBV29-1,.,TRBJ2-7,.,TGCAGGGATCTCTCCCGGTGTCTCTACGAGCAGTACTTC,CRDLSRCLYEQYF
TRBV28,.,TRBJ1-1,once,TGTGCCAGCAGAACCCACCTCCAGGGTTACACTGAAGCTTTCTTT,CASRTHLQGYTEAFF
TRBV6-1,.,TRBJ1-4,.,TGTGCCAGCAGTGACGACGGATATGAAAAACTGTTTTTT,CASSDDGYEKLFF
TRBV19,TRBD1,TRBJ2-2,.,TGTGCCAGTAGTCTTTCGGGACAGGGGGGAAACACCGGGGAGCTGTTTTTT,CASSLSGQGGNTGELFF
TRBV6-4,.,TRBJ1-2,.,TGTGCCAGCAGTGACTCTGGTGGGGTGGGCCATGGCTACACCTTC,CASSDSGGVGHGYTF
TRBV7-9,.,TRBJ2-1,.,TGTGCCAGCAGCTTAGGGGTACATGAGCAGTTCTTC,CASSLGVHEQFF
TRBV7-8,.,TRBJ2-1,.,TGTGCCAGCAGCTTAAGAGAGGCGGGGCACAATGAGCAGTTCTTC,CASSLREAGHNEQFF
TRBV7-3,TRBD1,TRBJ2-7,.,TGTGCCAGCAGCATTGGGACAGGGATCGACGAGCAGTACTTC,CASSIGTGIDEQYF
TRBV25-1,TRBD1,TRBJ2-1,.,TGTGCCAGCAGCCCGGGACAGGGAAGCTACAATGAGCAGTTCTTC,CASSPGQGSYNEQFF
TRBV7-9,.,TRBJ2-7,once,TGTGCCAGCAGCTCAACAGCGGGACAGCCCTACGAGCAGTACTTC,CASSSTAGQPYEQYF
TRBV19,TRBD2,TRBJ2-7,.,TGTGCCAGTAGGCCACTAGCGGGAGAATCCTACGAGCAGTACTTC,CASRPLAGESYEQYF
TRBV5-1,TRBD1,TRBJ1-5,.,TGCGCCAGCAGCTTGGGACAGGGGGTTCAGCCCCAGCATTTT,CASSLGQGVQPQHF
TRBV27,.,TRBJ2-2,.,TGTGCCAGCACGCCGAGGGGGTGGGACACCGGGGAGCTGTTTTTT,CASTPRGWDTGELFF
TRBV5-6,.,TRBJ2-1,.,TGTGCCAGCAGCGCGGGGCATGTACAATGGGGGAATGAGCAGTTCTTC,CASSAGHVQWGNEQFF
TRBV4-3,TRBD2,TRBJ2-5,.,TGCGCCAGCAGCCTTGGGGGACTAGCTTCGGAGACCCAGTACTTC,CASSLGGLASETQYF
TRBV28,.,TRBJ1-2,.,TGTGCCAGCAGCGCTCTCAGATTCTATGGCTACACCTTC,CASSALRFYGYTF
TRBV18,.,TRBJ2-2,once,TGTGCCAGCTCACCATTAGGACAGAACACCGGGGAGCTGTTTTTT,CASSPLGQNTGELFF
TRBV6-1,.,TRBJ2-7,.,TGTGCCAGCAGTGAAGAAGTAGGGTCCAGCTCCTACGAGCAGTACTTC,CASSEEVGSSSYEQYF
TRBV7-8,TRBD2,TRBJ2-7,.,TGTGCCAGCAGCTCCGTAGCGGGAGTTGCAGAGCAGTACTTC,CASSSVAGVAEQYF
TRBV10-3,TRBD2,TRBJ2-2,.,TGTGCCATCAGTGATGCAACGATAGCGGGAGGGCCTTCCGGGGAGCTGTTTTTT,CAISDATIAGGPSGELFF
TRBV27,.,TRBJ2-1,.,TGTGCCAGCAGCGCGACAGGCTCCTACAATGAGCAGTTCTTC,CASSATGSYNEQFF
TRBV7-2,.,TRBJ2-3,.,TGTGCCAGCAGCTCACAGGGAGATACGCAGTATTTT,CASSSQGDTQYF
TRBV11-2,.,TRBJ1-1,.,TGTGCCAGCAGCCCTTACGACGGCGCGCATGCCGGAGCTTTCTTT,CASSPYDGAHAGAFF
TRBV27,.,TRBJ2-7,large,TGTGCCAGCAGTTTATCGTATGGCATGTCTCGCGAGCAGTACTTC,CASSLSYGMSREQYF
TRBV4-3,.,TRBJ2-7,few,TGCGCCAGCAGCCAAGATTTGCTGGGCTTCGAGCAGTACTTC,CASSQDLLGFEQYF
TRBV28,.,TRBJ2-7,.,TGTGCCAGCAGTTTACTCCGGGTCCACGAGCAGTACTTC,CASSLLRVHEQYF
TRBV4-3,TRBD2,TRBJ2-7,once,TGCGCCAGCAGCCAAGATCAGGCTAGCGGGTCCTACGAGCAGTACTTC,CASSQDQASGSYEQYF
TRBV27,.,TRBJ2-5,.,TGTGCCAGCAGTCGCCGTGGGGGTGACCAAGAGACCCAGTACTTC,CASSRRGGDQETQYF
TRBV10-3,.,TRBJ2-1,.,TGTGCCATCAGTGAGTCTAGGCAGTACCCAAACAATGAGCAGTTCTTC,CAISESRQYPNNEQFF
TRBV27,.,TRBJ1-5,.,TGTGCCAGCAGTTTCGCCGGGGCTCAGCCCCAGCATTTT,CASSFAGAQPQHF
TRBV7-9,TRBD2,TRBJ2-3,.,TGTGCCAGCAGGGGTCTAGCGGAAAGCACAGATACGCAGTATTTT,CASRGLAESTDTQYF
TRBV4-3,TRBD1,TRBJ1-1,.,TGCGCCAGCAGCCGGAAACCCGGGACAGGGGACACTGAAGCTTTCTTT,CASSRKPGTGDTEAFF
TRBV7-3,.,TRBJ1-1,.,TGTGCCAGCAGCTCCATTGGAGGGATAGGGACTGAAGCTTTCTTT,CASSSIGGIGTEAFF
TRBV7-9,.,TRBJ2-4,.,TGTGCCAGCAGCCACGTAGACACCGACAGAGGGAACATTCAGTACTTC,CASSHVDTDRGNIQYF
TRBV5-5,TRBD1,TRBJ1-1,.,TGTGCCAGCAGCTTGGGGACAGGGGACCCGAACACTGAAGCTTTCTTT,CASSLGTGDPNTEAFF
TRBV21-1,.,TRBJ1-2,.,TGTGCCAGCAGCAAAGGCCGGGACACCTATGGCTACACCTTC,CASSKGRDTYGYTF
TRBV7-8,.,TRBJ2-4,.,TGTGCCAGCAGCCTCACAGACCCGGAGGACATTCAGTACTTC,CASSLTDPEDIQYF
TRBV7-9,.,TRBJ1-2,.,TGTGCCAGCAGCTACGGGCTGTATGGCTACACCTTC,CASSYGLYGYTF
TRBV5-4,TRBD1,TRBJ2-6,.,TGTGCCAGCAGCGGACAGGGGGCGAATGGGGCCAACGTCCTGACTTTC,CASSGQGANGANVLTF
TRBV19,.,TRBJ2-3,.,TGTGCCAGTTCACTAGCAGGGGATACGCAGTATTTT,CASSLAGDTQYF
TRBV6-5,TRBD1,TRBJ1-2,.,TGTGCCAGCTACTATTGGACAGGGGAAAAGTATGGCTACACCTTC,CASYYWTGEKYGYTF
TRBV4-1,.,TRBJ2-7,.,TGCGCCAGCAGCCAAGTTGATACCCGAACCTACGAGCAGTACTTC,CASSQVDTRTYEQYF
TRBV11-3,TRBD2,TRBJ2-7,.,TGTGCCAGCAGCCCGGGAGGATGGTCGGGGGAGCAGTACTTC,CASSPGGWSGEQYF
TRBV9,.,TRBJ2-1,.,TGTGCCAGCAGCGTAGTGGGGGAGTACAATGAGCAGTTCTTC,CASSVVGEYNEQFF
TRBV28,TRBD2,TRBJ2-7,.,TGTGCCAGCACCACCGTACTAGCGGGTTCCTACGAGCAGTACTTC,CASTTVLAGSYEQYF
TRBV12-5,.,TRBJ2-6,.,TGTGCTAGTGGTCCCCAGAGTGCAGGACAAAGTCGGGCCAACGTCCTGACTTTC,CASGPQSAGQSRANVLTF
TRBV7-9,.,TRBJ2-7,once,TGTGCCAGCAGGCTAGAGGACTACGAGCAGTACTTC,CASRLEDYEQYF
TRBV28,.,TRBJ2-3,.,TGTGCCAGCAGTCAGGGTTTAGGGTCTAGCACAGATACGCAGTATTTT,CASSQGLGSSTDTQYF
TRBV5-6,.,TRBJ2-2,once,TGTGCCAGCAGCTTGGGGGTCCCCGGGGAGCTGTTTTTT,CASSLGVPGELFF
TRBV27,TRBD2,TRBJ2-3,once,TGTGCCAGCAGTCCGACACTAGCGGGAGTCTACACAGATACGCAGTATTTT,CASSPTLAGVYTDTQYF
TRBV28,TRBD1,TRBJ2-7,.,TGTGCCAGCAGGAACCGGGACAGGTCCTACGAGCAGTACTTC,CASRNRDRSYEQYF
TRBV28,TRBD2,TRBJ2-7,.,TGTGCCAGCAGGCCAAGACTAGCGGGTTCTGCCTACGAGCAGTACTTC,CASRPRLAGSAYEQYF